This T cell receptor (beta chain) derives from a study of beta chain features in type 1 diabetes. A CD45RO/CCR7/CD25/CD127/CD95/CD27 panel sorted naive, central memory, regulatory and stem cell-like memory CD4+ cells. In germline, CDR1 is LGHNA, CDR2 YSLEER. This CDR3 has 13 amino acids. V was cut by 0 bases and J by 3 bases, with 6 bases left in between. General observations from the study: Any HLA effect on TCRB rearrangement was left unresolved by small sub-analyses. For Type 1 diabetes patients, all four CD4+ subsets carried TCRB CDR3s that were moderately but significantly shorter.

As regards this clone: No antigen is known for it.

What was sequenced were expressed TCRB transcripts, since all of the isolated RNA had been reverse transcribed. Each sample of naive, central memory or regulatory T cells had, on average, roughly 3.5 million reads. Sequencing was performed with immunoSEQ multiplex PCR; in TCRdb, only in-frame clones are kept and a portion is missing. The table has about 640,000 clones, around an eighth seen once. Material for sequencing was naive CD4+ T cells from blood. The receptor comes from a man under 40 with type 1 diabetes. The V gene is TRBV4-3, the J gene TRBJ2-7; D gene uncertain. The CDR3 bases are TGCGCCAGCAGCCAAGACGTCCTCTACGAGCAGTACTTC. Translation: CASSQDVLYEQYF.